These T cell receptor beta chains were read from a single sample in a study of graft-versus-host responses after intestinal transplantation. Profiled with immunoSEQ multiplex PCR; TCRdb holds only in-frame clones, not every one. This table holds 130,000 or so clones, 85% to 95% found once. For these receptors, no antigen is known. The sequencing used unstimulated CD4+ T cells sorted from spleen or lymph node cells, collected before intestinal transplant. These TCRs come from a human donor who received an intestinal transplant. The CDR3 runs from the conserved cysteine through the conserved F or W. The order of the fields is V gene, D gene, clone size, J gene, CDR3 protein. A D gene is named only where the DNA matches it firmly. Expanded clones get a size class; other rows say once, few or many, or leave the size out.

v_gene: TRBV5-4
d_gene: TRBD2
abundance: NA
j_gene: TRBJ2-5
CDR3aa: CASSSPGLAGGGETQYF

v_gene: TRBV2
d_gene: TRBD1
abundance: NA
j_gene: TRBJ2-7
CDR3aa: CASSNRDRGSYEQYF

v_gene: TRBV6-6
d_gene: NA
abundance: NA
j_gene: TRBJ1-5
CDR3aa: CASSYLGSNQPQHF

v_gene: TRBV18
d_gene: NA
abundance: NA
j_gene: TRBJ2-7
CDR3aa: CASSLGGQTYEQYF

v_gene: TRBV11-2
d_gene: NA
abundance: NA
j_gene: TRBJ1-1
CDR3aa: CASSLAALGTEAFF

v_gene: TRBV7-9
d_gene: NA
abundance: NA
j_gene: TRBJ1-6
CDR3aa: CASSLPVGPVNSPLHF

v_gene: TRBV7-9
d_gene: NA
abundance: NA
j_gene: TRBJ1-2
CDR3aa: CASSLVTGDGYTF

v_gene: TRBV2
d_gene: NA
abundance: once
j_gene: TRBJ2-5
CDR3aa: CASIRGRQETQYF

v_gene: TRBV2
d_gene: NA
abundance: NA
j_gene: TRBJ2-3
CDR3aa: CASSESGTSTDTQYF

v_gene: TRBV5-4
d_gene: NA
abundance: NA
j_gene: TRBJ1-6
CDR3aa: CASSLYQGNSPLHF

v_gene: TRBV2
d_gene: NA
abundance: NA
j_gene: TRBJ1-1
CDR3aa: CASSELRTGNTEAFF

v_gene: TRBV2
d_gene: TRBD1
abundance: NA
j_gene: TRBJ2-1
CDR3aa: CASSDFRGYNEQFF

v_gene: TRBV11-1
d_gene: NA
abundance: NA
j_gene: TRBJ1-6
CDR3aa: CASSFGASSPLHF

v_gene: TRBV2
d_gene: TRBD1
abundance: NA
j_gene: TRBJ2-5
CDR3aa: CASSDWDRGQETQYF

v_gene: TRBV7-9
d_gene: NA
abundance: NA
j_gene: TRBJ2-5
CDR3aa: CASSTSGRGTQYF

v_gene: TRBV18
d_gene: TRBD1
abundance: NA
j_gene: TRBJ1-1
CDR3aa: CASSPGQGVWNTEAFF

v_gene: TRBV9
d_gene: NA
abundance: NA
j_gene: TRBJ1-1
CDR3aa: CASSVSAGGLNTEAFF

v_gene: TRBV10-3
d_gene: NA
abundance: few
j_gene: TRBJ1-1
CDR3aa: CAIIRNTEAFF

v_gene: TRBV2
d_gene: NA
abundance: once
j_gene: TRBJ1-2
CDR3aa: CASSEAGGIYGYTF

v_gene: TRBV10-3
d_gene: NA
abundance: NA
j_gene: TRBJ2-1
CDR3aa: CAIGDISSYNEQFF

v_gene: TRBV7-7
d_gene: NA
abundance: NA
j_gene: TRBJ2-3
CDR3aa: CASSLNIQADTQYF

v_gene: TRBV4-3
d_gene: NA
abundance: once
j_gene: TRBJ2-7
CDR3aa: CASSQEQRSYEQYF